One TCR beta chain is described in this entry. The data originate from a study of cytomegalovirus exposure and HLA in healthy donors. Study-level background: Out of approximately 170 million T cells, an earlier analysis found some 120 million unique TCR beta sequences in total. From HLA-typed donors, an early data release held 70 million to 100 million unique TCRs.

The CDR3 has 15 residues. Germline CDR1 and CDR2: PRHDT and FYEKMQ (reference sequence). V lost 3 bases to trimming and J lost 4 bases, with 13 bases between them. Researchers ran the PCR with 60 Vbeta and 13 Jbeta primers. Only in-frame clones appear in the TCRdb table, and some are missing; sequencing was by immunoSEQ multiplex PCR. Here the sample spans 150,000 to 200,000 clones, around 84% being singletons. The sample comprised PBMCs. V gene TRBV13 combines with J gene TRBJ2-1; a weak D match, TRBD1 (6 bases). The source of this sequence is a woman under 30 in good health and CMV-seronegative. In DNA, the CDR3 is TGTGCCAGCAGCTTCGGGACACGATTATACAATGAGCAGTTCTTC. Encoded protein: CASSFGTRLYNEQFF. Looking up the rest from reference TRBV13 and TRBJ2-1 gives the full variable domain: AAGVIQSPRHLIKEKRETATLKCYPIPRHDTVYWYQQGPGQDPQFLISFYEKMQSDKGSIPDRFSAQQFSDYHSELNMSSLELGDSALYFCASSFGTRLYNEQFFGPGTRLTVL.